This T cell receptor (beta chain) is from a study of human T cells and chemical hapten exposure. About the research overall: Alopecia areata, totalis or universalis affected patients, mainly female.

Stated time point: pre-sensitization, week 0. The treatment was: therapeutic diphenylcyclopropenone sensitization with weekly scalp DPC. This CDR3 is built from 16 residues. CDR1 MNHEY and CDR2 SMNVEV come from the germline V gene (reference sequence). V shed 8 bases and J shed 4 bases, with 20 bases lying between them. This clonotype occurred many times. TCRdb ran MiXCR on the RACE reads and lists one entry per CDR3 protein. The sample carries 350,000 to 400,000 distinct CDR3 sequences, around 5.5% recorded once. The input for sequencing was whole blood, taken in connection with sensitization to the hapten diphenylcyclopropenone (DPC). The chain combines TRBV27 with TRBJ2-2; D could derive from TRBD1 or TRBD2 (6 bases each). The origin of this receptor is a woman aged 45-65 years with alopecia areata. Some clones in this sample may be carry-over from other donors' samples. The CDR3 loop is CASFRGGGAFTGELFF. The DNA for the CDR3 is TGTGCCAGCTTTCGTGGAGGGGGAGCCTTCACCGGGGAGCTGTTTTTT.